The 3 T cell receptor beta chains in this list originate from one sample, sequenced in a study of blood T cell repertoires in COVID-19. Profiling relied on immunoSEQ multiplex PCR, and the TCRdb table lists in-frame clones only, not all of them. The sample lists about 160,000 clones; around 87% were seen once. The sample comprised peripheral blood. Receptors originate from a woman aged 65 to 85 with COVID-19, enrolled during active disease.

The rearrangement joins TRBV27 to TRBJ1-6, with D possibly being TRBD1 (6 bases). From germline, CDR1 is MNHEY and CDR2 SMNVEV (reference sequence). CDR3 size: 21 residues. V gave up 2 bases and J gave up 0 bases, with 23 bases separating them. CDR3 DNA: TGTGCCAGCAGTTTAAGACGGCAGGGGTTACGGTATAGCTCCTATAATTCACCCCTCCACTTT. Its protein is CASSLRRQGLRYSSYNSPLHF.

This clone was detected once. The J gene is TRBJ1-3, the V gene TRBV5-1; D ambiguous. Trimming shortened V by 4 bases and J by 0 bases, and 14 bases separated the two germline ends. Germline values: CDR1 SGHRS, CDR2 YFSETQ. CDR3 size: 16 residues. The CDR3 protein is CASSQNAGSSGNTIYF. The CDR3 DNA sequence: TGCGCCAGCAGCCAAAACGCAGGCAGCTCTGGAAACACCATATATTTT. Drawing the rest from reference TRBV5-1 and TRBJ1-3, the complete variable domain is KAGVTQTPRYLIKTRGQQVTLSCSPISGHRSVSWYQQTPGQGLQFLFEYFSETQRNKGNFPGRFSGRQFSNSRSEMNVSTLELGDSALYLCASSQNAGSSGNTIYFGEGSWLTVV.

This rearrangement joins TRBV7-2 to TRBJ1-6; 8 nucleotides line up with TRBD1. After removal of 2 bases from V and 9 bases from J, the junction contained 3 bases not matched to a gene. The germline V gene has CDR1 SGHTA and CDR2 FQGNSA. The CDR3 extends over 14 amino acids. In DNA form, the CDR3 reads TGTGCCAGCAGCTTAACACAGGGGGGTTCACCCCTCCACTTT. Protein sequence: CASSLTQGGSPLHF.